The 32 T cell receptor beta chains reported below all come from one sample, sequenced in a study of CD8+ T cells in alopecia areata. As the sequencing template, cDNA was produced by extracting RNA and reverse transcribing it. Sequencing was performed with immunoSEQ multiplex PCR; in TCRdb, only in-frame clones are kept and a portion is missing. The data show 90,000 to 150,000 clones, more than 40% seen once. Treatment denoted: oral pan-JAK inhibitor, 5-10 mg twice daily. The specimen comprised CD4+ T cells sorted from blood, sampled at week 4, from a patient treated with tofacitinib. The receptors come from a human donor with alopecia areata.

V is TRBV29-1 and J is TRBJ2-1; tentative D call: TRBD1 (5 bases). CDR3 length equals 15 residues. From germline, CDR1 is SQVTM and CDR2 ANQGSEA. Trimming cost V 6 bases and J 7 bases, with 22 bases left between them. Here the CDR3 DNA reads TGCAGCGTCGAACTCCCTAAGGGGTGGCGGAATGAGCAGTTCTTC. Its translation: CSVELPKGWRNEQFF.

This chain uses TRBV2 with TRBJ2-7; TRBD1 might be the D (6 bases). V was pared by 5 bases and J by 2 bases, with 16 bases between. The CDR3 covers 15 residues. Germline CDR1 and CDR2: SNHLY and FYNNEI. The CDR3 loop reads CASSRETGVTYEQYF. The CDR3 region has the DNA TGTGCCAGCAGTCGAGAGACAGGAGTTACCTACGAGCAGTACTTC.

The CDR3 sequence is CASSFRLADNEQFF. For the CDR3, the DNA is TGTGCCAGCAGCTTCCGACTAGCGGACAATGAGCAGTTCTTC. The chain recombines TRBV11-2 with TRBJ2-1; 9 nucleotides line up with TRBD2. Per the germline V gene, CDR1 is SGHAT and CDR2 is FQNNGV. This CDR3 has 14 amino acids. V shed 3 bases, J shed 5 bases, and the junction held 2 bases outside the gene matches.

This clone was seen a few times. This sequence joins TRBV27 and TRBJ1-5, with D unclear. Germline V gene sequence: CDR1 MNHEY, CDR2 SMNVEV (reference sequence). The CDR3 contains 15 residues. Between the trimmed V and J ends, which lost 8 bases and 3 bases, there was a span of 17 bases. The CDR3 loop reads CASAHGGAFNQPQHF. In nucleotides, the CDR3 is TGTGCCAGCGCCCACGGAGGCGCTTTCAATCAGCCCCAGCATTTT.

The CDR3 loop is CASSQVGRGTGDTQYF. In DNA, the CDR3 is TGCGCCAGCAGCCAAGTTGGCAGGGGTACAGGAGATACGCAGTATTTT. J is TRBJ2-3 and V is TRBV4-1, with a weak D call TRBD1 (6 bases). The CDR3 extends over 16 amino acids. V dropped 1 base and J dropped 5 bases, with 16 bases sitting between them. Per germline, CDR1 MGHRA and CDR2 YSYEKL.

For this clone: The same CDR3 arises from other DNA sequences in this sample as well. The chain joins TRBV29-1 to TRBJ2-4, with D maybe TRBD2 (5 bases). V gave up 6 bases and J gave up 1 base, with 10 bases separating them. The CDR3 is 13 amino acids. Germline V gene data show CDR1 as SQVTM and CDR2 as ANQGSEA. The CDR3 here is CSVEGLAKNIQYF. The CDR3 DNA reads as TGCAGCGTAGAGGGCTTGGCCAAAAACATTCAGTACTTC. Full variable domain (outside the CDR3, taken from reference TRBV29-1 and TRBJ2-4): SAVISQKPSRDICQRGTSLTIQCQVDSQVTMMFWYRQQPGQSLTLIATANQGSEATYESGFVIDKFPISRPNLTFSTLTVSNMSPEDSSIYLCSVEGLAKNIQYFGAGTRLSVL.

The chain combines TRBV30 with TRBJ1-5, with D possibly matching TRBD1 (5 bases). Germline assignment: CDR1 GTSNPN and CDR2 SVGIG (reference sequence). The V gene lost 0 bases and the J gene lost 9 bases, with 12 bases spanning the gap. The CDR3 contains 13 residues. CDR3 amino acids: CAWSVQEGLPQHF. DNA for the CDR3: TGTGCCTGGAGTGTACAGGAGGGTCTGCCCCAGCATTTT.

The J gene is TRBJ2-7, the V gene TRBV30, with D perhaps being TRBD1 or TRBD2 (5 bases each). Between the trimmed V and J ends, which lost 8 bases and 0 bases, there was a span of 14 bases. The CDR3 is made up of 13 amino acids. Germline CDR1 GTSNPN, CDR2 SVGIG (reference sequence). DNA for the CDR3: TGTGCCCTGACAGCGGCAAGCTCCTACGAGCAGTACTTC. This translates into CALTAASSYEQYF.

The chain recombines TRBV6-6 with TRBJ1-1; D not certain. This CDR3 has 11 residues. CDR1 is MNHNY, CDR2 SVGAGI, per germline (reference sequence). Trimming took 2 bases from V and 11 from J, leaving 9 bases between them. CDR3 in amino acids: CASSYRGGAFF. CDR3 DNA sequence: TGTGCCAGCAGTTACCGTGGTGGCGCTTTCTTT.

V and J are TRBV2 and TRBJ2-7; D unclear. Germline CDR1 SNHLY, CDR2 FYNNEI. This CDR3 comprises 12 residues. Trimming took off 10 bases at V and 2 bases at J, with 12 bases between the two ends. The CDR3 coding sequence is TGTGCCACCTCGTTCGCCACCTACGAGCAGTACTTC. Its protein is CATSFATYEQYF. The variable domain in full, with the rest retrieved from reference TRBV2 and TRBJ2-7, is EPEVTQTPSHQVTQMGQEVILRCVPISNHLYFYWYRQILGQKVEFLVSFYNNEISEKSEIFDDQFSVERPDGSNFTLKIRSTKLEDSAMYFCATSFATYEQYFGPGTRLTVT.

The chain combines TRBV30 with TRBJ2-1; no firm D call. V was cut by 0 bases and J by 14 bases, with 11 bases left in between. The CDR3 runs to 11 residues. The germline V gene encodes CDR1 GTSNPN and CDR2 SVGIG (reference sequence). The CDR3 bases are TGTGCCTGGAGTGTGCGCTCTCAGGAGTTCTTC. Translated, it gives CAWSVRSQEFF. The whole variable domain, filled in from reference TRBV30 and TRBJ2-1, reads SQTIHQWPATLVQPVGSPLSLECTVEGTSNPNLYWYRQAAGRGLQLLFYSVGIGQISSEVPQNLSASRPQDRQFILSSKKLLLSDSGFYLCAWSVRSQEFFGPGTRLTVL.

This chain links TRBV5-1 with TRBJ2-3; D is ambiguous. The V gene's germline CDR1 is SGHRS and CDR2 YFSETQ. The CDR3 is made up of 12 amino acids. V lost 5 bases to trimming and J lost 6 bases, with 10 bases between them. The CDR3 coding sequence is TGCGCCAGCAGATTCAACGAGGATACGCAGTATTTT. Translation gives CASRFNEDTQYF.

This chain uses TRBV7-6 with TRBJ2-3; 7 bases are a match to TRBD2. There are 15 residues in the CDR3. Germline CDR1 SGHVS, CDR2 FNYEAQ. The J segment lost 8 bases and the V segment lost 1 base, leaving 9 bases of the junction unmatched. The CDR3 region is CASSLGGLGQGTQYF. DNA for the CDR3: TGTGCCAGCAGCTTAGGAGGACTAGGCCAGGGTACGCAGTATTTT.

The V gene is TRBV6-5, the J gene TRBJ1-6; 10 positions agree with TRBD1. Germline CDR1 is MNHEY and CDR2 is SVGAGI. The CDR3 runs to 16 residues. J gave up 6 bases and V 0 bases, and 2 bases lay outside the gene matches. This CDR3 is CASSYSRDRGNSPLHF. In nucleotides, the CDR3 is TGTGCCAGCAGTTACTCGAGGGACAGGGGTAATTCACCCCTCCACTTT.

This clone was detected only a few times. The rearrangement links TRBV9 to TRBJ2-1; D gene unclear. Trimming stripped 0 bases from V and 9 bases from J, with 10 bases between. Germline values: CDR1 SGDLS, CDR2 YYNGEE. The CDR3 is 13 amino acids. The CDR3 DNA sequence: TGTGCCAGCAGCGTAGAGGCGAATACTGAGCAGTTCTTC. Translated, it gives CASSVEANTEQFF.

The CDR3 coding sequence is TGTGCCTGGAGTGTACGTCCTAGCGGGAATACGTTAAAGCTAAGGTACTACGAGCAGTACTTC. This codes for CAWSVRPSGNTLKLRYYEQYF. The chain uses TRBV30 and TRBJ2-7; 9 bases map to TRBD2. CDR1 is GTSNPN and CDR2 is SVGIG in the germline V gene (reference sequence). The CDR3 runs to 21 residues. V gave up 0 bases and J gave up 3 bases; unmatched junction bases: 24.

The chain has TRBV29-1 and TRBJ1-4; D unresolved. The CDR3 is 13 amino acids. V shed 6 bases and J shed 5 bases, with 13 bases lying between them. Germline loops: CDR1 SQVTM, CDR2 ANQGSEA. In DNA form, the CDR3 reads TGCAGCGTAGACACGGGAGAGAATGAAAAACTGTTTTTT. As protein: CSVDTGENEKLFF.

This clone was picked up a small number of times. The genes are TRBV29-1 and TRBJ2-3; D unresolved. V gave up 0 bases and J gave up 5 bases, with 6 bases separating them. CDR1 SQVTM and CDR2 ANQGSEA come from the germline V gene. The CDR3 sequence is 12 residues long. CDR3 in amino acids: CSVEEGIDTQYF. The CDR3, as DNA: TGCAGCGTTGAAGAAGGTATAGATACGCAGTATTTT.

This chain joins TRBV9 and TRBJ2-1, with 7 bases lining up with TRBD2. This CDR3 comprises 15 residues. CDR1 SGDLS and CDR2 YYNGEE come from the germline V gene. The V and J ends lost 3 bases and 7 bases, in that order; junction bases with no gene match: 10. The CDR3 loop is CASSASGTTRNEQFF. CDR3 sequence (DNA): TGTGCCAGCAGCGCCAGCGGGACGACAAGAAATGAGCAGTTCTTC. Combining the CDR3 with reference TRBV9 and TRBJ2-1 gives the whole variable domain DSGVTQTPKHLITATGQRVTLRCSPRSGDLSVYWYQQSLDQGLQFLIQYYNGEERAKGNILERFSAQQFPDLHSELNLSSLELGDSALYFCASSASGTTRNEQFFGPGTRLTVL.

In its sample, this clone was seen a few times. CDR3 protein: CASSFRDLAKNIQYF. The CDR3, as DNA: TGTGCCAGCAGCTTCAGGGATCTAGCCAAAAACATTCAGTACTTC. J is TRBJ2-4 and V is TRBV11-2, with D tentatively TRBD1 (5 bases). Germline assignment: CDR1 SGHAT and CDR2 FQNNGV. V was trimmed by 3 bases and J by 0 bases, leaving 9 bases between them. There are 15 residues in the CDR3.

V is TRBV4-1 and J is TRBJ2-7; 7 bases match TRBD1. Looked up from germline, CDR1 is MGHRA and CDR2 is YSYEKL. The CDR3 has 15 residues. The junction had 8 bases not matched to a gene; V was cut back by 1 base and J by 5 bases. The CDR3 is CASSQGQGKEDEQYF. CDR3 in DNA: TGCGCCAGCAGCCAAGGACAGGGAAAAGAGGACGAGCAGTACTTC.

The V and J genes are TRBV11-2 and TRBJ2-2; unclear D gene. Trimming took off 2 bases at V and 1 base at J, with 8 bases between the two ends. Germline assignment: CDR1 SGHAT and CDR2 FQNNGV. The length of the CDR3 is 15 residues. This chain's CDR3 is CASSLLGQNTGELFF. CDR3 sequence (DNA): TGTGCCAGCAGCTTATTAGGGCAGAACACCGGGGAGCTGTTTTTT. Together with reference TRBV11-2 and TRBJ2-2, the CDR3 gives the full variable domain: EAGVAQSPRYKIIEKRQSVAFWCNPISGHATLYWYQQILGQGPKLLIQFQNNGVVDDSQLPKDRFSAERLKGVDSTLKIQPAKLEDSAVYLCASSLLGQNTGELFFGEGSRLTVL.

The CDR3, as DNA: TGTGCCAGTAGTATCGGACCGTCCACAGATACGCAGTATTTT. It is translated as CASSIGPSTDTQYF. This sequence joins TRBV19 and TRBJ2-3; D uncertain. The V and J ends lost 3 bases and 2 bases respectively, with 9 bases between them. The CDR3 is 14 amino acids. Germline CDR1 and CDR2: LNHDA and SQIVND (reference sequence).

This rearrangement joins TRBV28 to TRBJ1-1; TRBD1 is a possible D gene (6 bases). The CDR3 runs to 14 residues. Germline V gene lookup returns CDR1 MDHEN and CDR2 SYDVKM. V dropped 6 bases and J dropped 6 bases, with 17 bases sitting between them. The CDR3: CASRSLQQGPEAFF. The CDR3, as DNA: TGTGCCAGCAGAAGCTTACAACAGGGTCCTGAAGCTTTCTTT.

A few counts support this clone. The genes are TRBV29-1 and TRBJ2-7; 8 bases are a match to TRBD1. The CDR3 contains 12 residues. The ends lost 6 bases at V and 6 bases at J; junction bases unmatched: 7. Germline CDR1 and CDR2: SQVTM and ANQGSEA. The CDR3 here is CSVDDRGGEQYF. CDR3 DNA sequence: TGCAGCGTCGATGACAGGGGCGGCGAGCAGTACTTC.

This clone turned up a few times. V usage is TRBV16 and J usage is TRBJ1-2; D ambiguous. The CDR3 totals 13 residues. Germline-derived CDR1 and CDR2 are KGHSY and FQNENV. V was pared by 0 bases and J by 4 bases, with 6 bases between. The CDR3: CASSQSPVYGYTF. The CDR3 DNA reads as TGTGCCAGCAGCCAATCCCCGGTCTATGGCTACACCTTC.

The chain carries TRBV30 and TRBJ1-1, with D perhaps matching TRBD1 (5 bases). The CDR3 sequence is 13 residues long. V was trimmed by 1 base and J by 3 bases, leaving 9 bases between them. Germline V gene data show CDR1 as GTSNPN and CDR2 as SVGIG (reference sequence). The DNA of the CDR3 is TGTGCCTGGAGTGAGCAGGGCTACACTGAAGCTTTCTTT. It yields the protein CAWSEQGYTEAFF.

This clone was found once. The chain couples TRBV11-2 to TRBJ2-3; D possibly corresponds to TRBD2 (5 bases). The V end was cut by 5 bases, the J end by 6 bases, with 12 bases between. The CDR3 runs to 13 residues. Looked up from germline, CDR1 is SGHAT and CDR2 is FQNNGV. CDR3 loop: CASSEGHRDTQYF. In DNA, the CDR3 is TGTGCCAGCAGCGAGGGCCACCGGGATACGCAGTATTTT.

This rearrangement joins TRBV9 to TRBJ2-5, with D possibly being TRBD2 (7 bases). The V end lost 4 bases, the J end lost 5 bases, and 18 bases lay between the germline ends. The CDR3 contains 15 residues. Germline CDR1 SGDLS, CDR2 YYNGEE. This CDR3 is CASSLGGGFYETQYF. CDR3 in DNA: TGTGCCAGCAGCCTAGGGGGAGGGTTCTATGAGACCCAGTACTTC.

The sample holds a few counts of this clone. This CDR3 is CASSSVNYGYTF. The CDR3, as DNA: TGTGCCAGTAGTTCGGTGAACTATGGCTACACCTTC. The chain is built from TRBV19 and TRBJ1-2, with D unresolved. The CDR3 covers 12 residues. V dropped 5 bases and J dropped 2 bases, with 6 bases sitting between them. The germline V gene encodes CDR1 LNHDA and CDR2 SQIVND (reference sequence).

V and J are TRBV25-1 and TRBJ1-4; weak D call: TRBD1 (5 bases). Germline V gene data show CDR1 as MGHDK and CDR2 as SYGVNS. The V end was cut by 4 bases, the J end by 7 bases, with 10 bases between. The CDR3 sequence is 13 residues long. The CDR3 is CASSGRQFEKLFF. The CDR3 DNA reads as TGTGCCAGCAGTGGACGACAGTTTGAAAAACTGTTTTTT.

A few counts support this clone. The chain has TRBV29-1 and TRBJ1-2; weak D call: TRBD1 (5 bases). Trimming took 0 bases from V and 7 from J, leaving 12 bases between them. CDR1 SQVTM and CDR2 ANQGSEA come from the germline V gene. This CDR3 region has 13 residues. CDR3 DNA sequence: TGCAGCGTTGAAGATAGCAGGGTCGGTGGCTACACCTTC. Translation gives CSVEDSRVGGYTF.